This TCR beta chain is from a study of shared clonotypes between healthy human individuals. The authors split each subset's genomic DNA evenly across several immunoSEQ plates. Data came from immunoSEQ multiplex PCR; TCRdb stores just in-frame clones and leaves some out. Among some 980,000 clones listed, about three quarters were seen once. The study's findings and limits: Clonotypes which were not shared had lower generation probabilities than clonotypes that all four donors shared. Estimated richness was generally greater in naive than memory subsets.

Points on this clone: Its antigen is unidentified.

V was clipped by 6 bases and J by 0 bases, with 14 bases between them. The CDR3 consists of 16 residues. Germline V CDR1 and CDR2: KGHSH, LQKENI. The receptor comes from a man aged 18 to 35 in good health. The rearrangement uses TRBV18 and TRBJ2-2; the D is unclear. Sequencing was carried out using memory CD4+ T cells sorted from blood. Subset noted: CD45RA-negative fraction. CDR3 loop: CASSQRTSANTGELFF. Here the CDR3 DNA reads TGTGCCAGCTCCCAGAGGACCTCTGCGAACACCGGGGAGCTGTTTTTT.